This record concerns one T cell receptor (beta chain) sequence. Its specificity is unknown. Researchers reported that TCR beta cDNA libraries carried unique molecular identifiers. Each batch of roughly 1 to 11 million T cells produced 490,000 or so cDNA molecules. TCRdb passed the PCR reads through MiXCR, listing each CDR3 protein once. The sample includes hundreds of thousands of distinct CDR3 sequences, about 40% of them seen just once. This sample stems from a study of post-analysis software for immune sequencing data. Findings and limits, study-wide: Comparison of patients with controls showed four or five TRBV segments more frequent in patients, TRBV5-6, TRBV5-1 and TRBV20-1 among them. Diversity measured as normalized Chao1 was significantly lower in multiple sclerosis patients than in controls. By F measure, strong co-clustering occurred among samples prepared in the same batch.

The CDR3 extends over 13 amino acids. CDR1 is LGHNT, CDR2 FRNRAP, per germline. V was clipped by 6 bases and J by 2 bases, with 11 bases between them. The V call is TRBV12-5, the J call TRBJ2-7; a possible D gene is TRBD1 (6 bases). The receptor's source is a girl aged 5-17 years with multiple sclerosis. The sample comprised blood. CDR3 in amino acids: CASGWDTTYEQYF. CDR3 nucleotide sequence: TGTGCTAGTGGCTGGGACACCACCTACGAGCAGTACTTC.